This entry lists 16 T cell receptor beta chains sequenced from one sample in a study of synovial regulatory T cells in juvenile arthritis. Some clones are missing from TCRdb's copy, which holds only in-frame ones; the method was immunoSEQ multiplex PCR. The sample table sets out 6,800 or so clones. Sequencing was done on a sample of Treg cells from blood. The subset denotes: remaining (HLA-DR-negative) circulating blood Treg cells. The receptors stem from a donor aged 2-30 years with juvenile idiopathic arthritis.

The chain couples TRBV25-1 to TRBJ1-1; TCRdb picks TRBD1, but there is no DNA to check that call. This CDR3 comprises 15 residues. No DNA sequence was recorded. Germline V gives CDR1 MGHDK, CDR2 SYGVNS. The CDR3: CASLNHRALNTEAFF.

This chain uses TRBV6-1 with TRBJ2-6; TCRdb indicates TRBD1, and absent DNA this call remains unverified. This CDR3 is 18 amino acids long. This entry has no DNA. CDR1 and CDR2 (germline): MNHNS, SASEGT. The CDR3 is CASSAFPGAIGGANVLTF.

The chain joins TRBV5-8 to TRBJ2-7; TCRdb returns TRBD1, unconfirmable since there is no DNA. Germline V gene lookup returns CDR1 SGHTS and CDR2 YDEGEE. The CDR3 is made up of 15 amino acids. No DNA is listed. CDR3 residues: CASSLRGQGNYEQYF. The full variable domain, in which reference TRBV5-8 and TRBJ2-7 provide the parts outside the CDR3, is EAGVTQSPTHLIKTRGQQATLRCSPISGHTSVYWYQQALGLGLQFLLWYDEGEERNRGNFPPRFSGRQFPNYSSELNVNALELEDSALYLCASSLRGQGNYEQYFGPGTRLTVT.

V gene TRBV5-1 combines with J gene TRBJ2-7; lacking DNA, the TRBD2 call made by TCRdb goes unchecked. Germline V lookup: CDR1 SGHRS, CDR2 YFSETQ. The CDR3 length is 13 residues. No DNA has been recorded. CDR3 amino acids: CASSTFGSHEQYF.

This chain joins TRBV28 and TRBJ2-1; the TCRdb call, TRBD2, lacks DNA for checking. The CDR3 length is 17 residues. No DNA sequence is on record. CDR1 and CDR2 from the germline V gene are MDHEN and SYDVKM. The CDR3: CASISYTGLATYNEQFF.

The V and J genes are TRBV29-1 and TRBJ2-3; TCRdb's D gene call, TRBD1, goes unchecked for lack of DNA. The CDR3 consists of 15 residues. No DNA accompanies this entry. Per the germline V gene, CDR1 is SQVTM and CDR2 is ANQGSEA. CDR3 protein: CSVGFDRVVVDTQYF.

V usage is TRBV27 and J usage is TRBJ2-1; the D call of TRBD2 rests on TCRdb alone, since no DNA is present to check it. Per germline, CDR1 MNHEY and CDR2 SMNVEV (reference sequence). The CDR3 totals 17 residues. No DNA is recorded. CDR3: CASSLFGPSRFYNEQFF.

The chain recombines TRBV6-1 with TRBJ2-1. The CDR3 has 10 residues. This entry has no DNA. Per the germline V gene, CDR1 is MNHNS and CDR2 is SASEGT. CDR3 protein: CASSEGEQFF.

This chain joins TRBV5-1 and TRBJ2-1; lacking DNA, the TRBD2 call made by TCRdb goes unchecked. Looked up from germline, CDR1 is SGHRS and CDR2 is YFSETQ. CDR3 length: 13 residues. The record lacks a DNA sequence. CDR3 sequence reads: CASTAGKLNEQFF.

This clone is deemed medium-sized by its frequency. The genes are TRBV25-1 and TRBJ2-7. The CDR3 is 10 amino acids. No DNA is listed. From germline, CDR1 is MGHDK and CDR2 SYGVNS. CDR3 protein: CASSEAEQYF.

This chain connects TRBV5-5 to TRBJ2-1. Germline CDR1 reads SGHKS; CDR2 reads YYEKEE (reference sequence). The CDR3 runs 14 residues. No DNA is listed. The CDR3 sequence is CASSLGHYYNEQFF.

This sequence joins TRBV27 and TRBJ1-2; TCRdb's D gene call, TRBD1, goes unchecked for lack of DNA. The CDR3 is 16 amino acids. No DNA is given. Looked up from germline, CDR1 is MNHEY and CDR2 is SMNVEV (reference sequence). The CDR3 here is CASSLSPPGQVYGYTF.

The V and J genes are TRBV2 and TRBJ2-4; TCRdb outputs TRBD2, but without DNA this stays unchecked. The germline gives CDR1 SNHLY, CDR2 FYNNEI. The CDR3 is 14 residues long. The entry carries no DNA sequence. CDR3 amino acids: CASSDREGQDIQYF.

V gene TRBV9 combines with J gene TRBJ2-3. The CDR3 covers 15 residues. There is no recorded DNA. The germline V gene encodes CDR1 SGDLS and CDR2 YYNGEE. This CDR3 is CASSVIGIWADTQYF.

The rearrangement uses TRBV18 and TRBJ1-4; TCRdb's assignment of TRBD1 cannot be checked, as there is no DNA. The length of the CDR3 is 15 residues. No DNA sequence was recorded. Per germline, CDR1 KGHSH and CDR2 LQKENI. This chain's CDR3 is CASSPRTGSNEKLFF.

The V and J genes are TRBV15 and TRBJ1-3. The CDR3 contains 12 residues. Nucleotide data are not available. Looked up from germline, CDR1 is LNHNV and CDR2 is YYDKDF (reference sequence). The CDR3 spells CATSREGNTIYF. The full variable domain, its missing parts supplied by reference TRBV15 and TRBJ1-3, is DAMVIQNPRYQVTQFGKPVTLSCSQTLNHNVMYWYQQKSSQAPKLLFHYYDKDFNNEADTPDNFQSRRPNTSFCFLDIRSPGLGDTAMYLCATSREGNTIYFGEGSWLTVV.